The entry below describes one TCR beta chain. CDR3 length: 13 amino acids. With V trimmed by 4 bases and J by 10 bases, 6 bases remained unmatched. CDR1 and CDR2 from the germline V gene are MDHEN and SYDVKM. This sample was included in a study of OX40 agonist ivuxolimab in advanced cancers. As for the study in general: Every 2 weeks, ivuxolimab was infused into the patients intravenously at between 0.01 and 10 mg/kg.

Clones were read by immunoSEQ multiplex PCR, and TCRdb kept only the in-frame ones, dropping some. This sample has some 65,000 clones, with 87% found just once. The sequence was obtained from an adult with an advanced solid tumor such as melanoma, head and neck, liver or kidney cancer. The material sequenced was CD4+ or CD8+ T cells sorted from blood, taken in a trial of the OX40 agonist ivuxolimab. The rearrangement links TRBV28 to TRBJ2-1; 8 positions agree with TRBD1. In nucleotides, the CDR3 is TGTGCCAGCAGTTCCGGACAGGGAGGCGAGCAGTTCTTC. Translated, it gives CASSSGQGGEQFF.